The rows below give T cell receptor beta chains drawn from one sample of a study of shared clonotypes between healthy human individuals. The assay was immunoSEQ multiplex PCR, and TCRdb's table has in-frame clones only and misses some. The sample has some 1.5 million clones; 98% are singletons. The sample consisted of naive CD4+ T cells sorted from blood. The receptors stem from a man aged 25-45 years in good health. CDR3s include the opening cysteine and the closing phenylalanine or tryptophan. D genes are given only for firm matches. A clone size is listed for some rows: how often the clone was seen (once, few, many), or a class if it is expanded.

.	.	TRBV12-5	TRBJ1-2	TGTGCTAGTGGTCTGTCCCACCTTGGCTACACCTTC	CASGLSHLGYTF
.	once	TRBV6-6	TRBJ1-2	TGTGCCAGCAGTTACTCACCCCGAACAGACTATGGCTACACCTTC	CASSYSPRTDYGYTF
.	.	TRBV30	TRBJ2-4	TGTGCCCTGGGAGGTTTTGGGGCCAAAAACATTCAGTACTTC	CALGGFGAKNIQYF
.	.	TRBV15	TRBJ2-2	TGTGCCACCAGCAGCCTCATCGGGCGACCGAACACCGGGGAGCTGTTTTTT	CATSSLIGRPNTGELFF
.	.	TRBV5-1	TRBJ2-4	TGCGCCAGCAGCTTTGGAGGGGAGGCCAAAAACATTCAGTACTTC	CASSFGGEAKNIQYF
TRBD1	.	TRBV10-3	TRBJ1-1	TGTGCCATCAGTGACACAGGGGAAACTGAAGCTTTCTTT	CAISDTGETEAFF
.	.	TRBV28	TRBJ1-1	TGTGCCAGCATGACTTCAAGGAGATACACTGAAGCTTTCTTT	CASMTSRRYTEAFF
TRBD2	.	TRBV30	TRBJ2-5	TGTGCCTGGACTAGCGGGAGCCAGACCCAGTACTTC	CAWTSGSQTQYF
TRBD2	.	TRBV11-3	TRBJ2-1	TGTGCCAGCAGCTTAGATCAGGGAATAGCGGGGTACAATGAGCAGTTCTTC	CASSLDQGIAGYNEQFF
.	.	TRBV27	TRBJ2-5	TGTGCCAGCAGTTCCCGCCGCGAGACCCAGTACTTC	CASSSRRETQYF
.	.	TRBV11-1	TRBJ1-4	TGTGCCAGCAGCTTAGAGAGGGAAAAACTGTTTTTT	CASSLEREKLFF
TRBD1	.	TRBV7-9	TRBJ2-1	TGTGCCAGCAGCTCATACAGGGGGGTCAATGAGCAGTTCTTC	CASSSYRGVNEQFF
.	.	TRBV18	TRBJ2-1	TGTGCCAGCTCACCACGTTTTACACAGGGCGGTGAGCAGTTCTTC	CASSPRFTQGGEQFF
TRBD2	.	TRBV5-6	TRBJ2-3	TGTGCCAGCACCTCGGGCGGGGGAGGGATGGATACGCAGTATTTT	CASTSGGGGMDTQYF
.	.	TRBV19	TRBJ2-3	TGTGCCAGTCTAAAGGTTGGGCAGGGCACAGATACGCAGTATTTT	CASLKVGQGTDTQYF
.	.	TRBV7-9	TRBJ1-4	TGTGCCAGCAGCTTAGGCGCGGGGGAAAAACTGTTTTTT	CASSLGAGEKLFF
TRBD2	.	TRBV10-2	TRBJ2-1	TGCGCCACACAACCGGGACTAGCGGGACTGCACTCCTACAATGAGCAGTTCTTC	CATQPGLAGLHSYNEQFF
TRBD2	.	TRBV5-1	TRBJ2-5	TGCGCCAGCAGCTCTAGCGGGAGGGAGACCATGGGAGAGACCCAGTACTTC	CASSSSGRETMGETQYF
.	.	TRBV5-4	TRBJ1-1	TGTGCCAGCAGCTTCCCTCAGGGGAAGATGATGAACACTGAAGCTTTCTTT	CASSFPQGKMMNTEAFF